This TCR beta chain stems from a study of blood T cell repertoires in COVID-19. Trimming cost V 4 bases and J 6 bases; bases outside gene matches: 2. Germline V gene data show CDR1 as SGHKS and CDR2 as YYEKEE (reference sequence). CDR3 length: 12 residues. TCRdb's copy holds only in-frame clones and misses some; the assay was immunoSEQ multiplex PCR. Of under 550,000 clones in the sample, around 90% were seen once. Seattle cases were enrolled at active infection and followed longitudinally. The chain joins TRBV5-5 to TRBJ1-2; 8 bases agree with TRBD1. The clonotype comes from a man between 18 and 35 years old with COVID-19, enrolled during active disease. Sequencing was done on a sample of peripheral blood. DNA of the CDR3: TGTGCCAGCAGCCGGACAGGGAATGGCTACACCTTC. Protein product: CASSRTGNGYTF. The whole variable domain, filled in from reference TRBV5-5 and TRBJ1-2, reads DAGVTQSPTHLIKTRGQQVTLRCSPISGHKSVSWYQQVLGQGPQFIFQYYEKEERGRGNFPDRFSARQFPNYSSELNVNALLLGDSALYLCASSRTGNGYTFGSGTRLTVV.